Presented here are 12 T cell receptor beta chains from one specimen sequenced in a study of PD-L1 blockade in urothelial cancer. The data were produced by immunoSEQ multiplex PCR, yet TCRdb's version contains in-frame clones alone and is incomplete. Found here are over 2,000 clones, 37% of them singletons; the top ten hold about 16%. The source material was tumor tissue, sampled before atezolizumab (anti-PD-L1) treatment. Receptor source: a man aged 55 to 70 with urothelial cancer.

This clone was seen a few times. This rearrangement joins TRBV6-8 to TRBJ2-7, with D maybe TRBD2 (6 bases). V was clipped by 6 bases and J by 5 bases, with 26 bases between them. The CDR3 runs 17 residues. Germline V CDR1 and CDR2: MNHGY, SAAAGT. This chain's CDR3 is CASSGRLTGTESHEQYF. The DNA for the CDR3 is TGTGCCAGCAGCGGGAGACTGACCGGGACGGAGAGTCACGAGCAGTACTTC.

This clone has only a few counts. The chain combines TRBV6-8 with TRBJ1-4, with D perhaps matching TRBD1 (5 bases). Germline CDR1 reads MNHGY; CDR2 reads SAAAGT. V lost 5 bases and J 3 bases, leaving 10 bases between the germline ends. The CDR3 sequence is 14 residues long. This chain's CDR3 is CASSAGFANEKLFF. The CDR3 coding sequence is TGTGCCAGCAGTGCAGGGTTCGCTAATGAAAAACTGTTTTTT.

CDR3 sequence (DNA): TGTGCCAGCACGGGTTCCTATCAGCCCCAGCATTTT. Amino acid sequence: CASTGSYQPQHF. V and J are TRBV28 and TRBJ1-5; D unresolved. Germline lookup yields CDR1 MDHEN and CDR2 SYDVKM. The CDR3 totals 12 residues. The ends were cut back, 7 bases at V and 5 bases at J, with 9 bases in the middle.

This clone is deemed medium-sized. The gene calls are TRBV11-3 and TRBJ2-1; 12 positions agree with TRBD1. Losses at the gene ends were 1 base for V and 4 bases for J; bases not matched to a gene: 2. Germline CDR1 SGHNT, CDR2 YENEEA. The CDR3 runs 16 residues. CDR3 DNA: TGTGCCAGCAGCTTAGGGGACAGGGGGCATTACAATGAGCAGTTCTTC. It yields the protein CASSLGDRGHYNEQFF.

This clone was counted between two and nine times. The V and J genes are TRBV28 and TRBJ2-1, with TRBD2 matching 8 bases. The CDR3 length is 15 residues. V shed 3 bases and J 8 bases; nucleotides not matched to a gene: 9. The germline CDR1 and CDR2 sequences are MDHEN and SYDVKM. The CDR3 sequence: CASSFSGISGYEQFF. The CDR3 DNA sequence: TGTGCCAGCAGTTTTAGCGGGATTTCCGGGTATGAGCAGTTCTTC.

This clone was picked up one time. The chain couples TRBV19 to TRBJ2-6; tentatively, D is TRBD2 (6 bases). The CDR3 sequence is 15 residues long. The germline V gene encodes CDR1 LNHDA and CDR2 SQIVND (reference sequence). Trimming cost V 3 bases and J 4 bases, with 10 bases left between them. CDR3 residues: CASSMEGLGANVLTF. CDR3 DNA sequence: TGTGCCAGTAGTATGGAGGGGCTCGGGGCCAACGTCCTGACTTTC.

This chain uses TRBV19 with TRBJ1-1; D perhaps matches TRBD1 (5 bases). Germline values: CDR1 LNHDA, CDR2 SQIVND (reference sequence). Trimming removed 5 bases from V and 1 base from J, with 8 bases in between. This CDR3 contains 13 residues. The DNA for the CDR3 is TGTGCCAGTAGTCAGGGCCAGAACACTGAAGCTTTCTTT. It specifies CASSQGQNTEAFF.

This clone is medium-sized within its sample. CDR3 amino acids: CASRHDGDNEQFF. DNA for the CDR3: TGTGCCAGCAGACACGACGGAGACAATGAGCAGTTCTTC. The genes are TRBV6-8 and TRBJ2-1; D uncertain. The germline CDR1 and CDR2 sequences are MNHGY and SAAAGT. The length of the CDR3 is 13 residues. V gave up 6 bases and J gave up 5 bases, with 11 bases separating them.

This clone has only a few counts. This rearrangement joins TRBV11-3 to TRBJ2-7; possibly TRBD1 for D (6 bases). CDR1 and CDR2 (germline): SGHNT, YENEEA. V was clipped by 5 bases and J by 0 bases, with 11 bases between them. The CDR3 is 14 residues long. The CDR3 protein is CASSISDSSYEQYF. Written as DNA, the CDR3 is TGTGCCAGCAGCATATCGGACAGCTCCTACGAGCAGTACTTC.

V and J are TRBV28 and TRBJ2-7, with D possibly TRBD2 on 5 matching bases. Germline loops: CDR1 MDHEN, CDR2 SYDVKM. Trimming removed 3 bases from V and 3 bases from J, with 15 bases in between. The CDR3 is 15 residues long. This CDR3 is CASSFTSSPNYEQYF. CDR3 bases: TGTGCCAGCAGTTTCACTAGTTCTCCAAACTACGAGCAGTACTTC.

This clone was detected a few times. The chain has TRBV9 and TRBJ2-2; D gene unclear. The CDR3 length is 13 residues. The germline V and J ends were trimmed by 2 bases and 3 bases, with 5 bases remaining between them. The germline V gene encodes CDR1 SGDLS and CDR2 YYNGEE. The CDR3 DNA reads as TGTGCCAGCAGCGTGTTTGACACCGGGGAGCTGTTTTTT. This encodes CASSVFDTGELFF.

The chain carries TRBV6-8 and TRBJ1-5, with 8 bases matching TRBD1. J gave up 0 bases and V 6 bases, and 4 bases lay outside the gene matches. Germline-derived CDR1 and CDR2 are MNHGY and SAAAGT. The CDR3 is made up of 15 amino acids. The CDR3 DNA is TGTGCCAGCAGGGGGACAGGTGATAGCAATCAGCCCCAGCATTTT. This encodes CASRGTGDSNQPQHF.